This T cell receptor beta chain was recorded in a study of T-cell memory formation after mild COVID-19. In the study overall: Largely, TCR clusters stayed within a single donor. Points from the study as a whole: CD4/CD8 balance held among clones contracting day 15 to 85, and later expanders leaned CD4+. Largely, contracting CD4+ clones fell within CM and EM, and contracting CD8+ clones within EMRA.

Barcoded TCR alpha and TCR beta cDNA libraries with UMIs came from 5'RACE using constant-segment primers. TCRdb reanalysed the 5' RACE reads using MiXCR and keeps one entry per CDR3 protein. The table records some 210,000 distinct CDR3 sequences, about 17% of them present only once. This clonotype appeared a few times. Its target is unknown. This clonotype was sampled from an adult woman who had mild COVID-19 (a few samples of this study predate the infection). Cell type and time point are not known. Sequencing input: PBMCs or a T cell subset sorted from them (not recorded which).

The CDR3 DNA reads TGTGCCAGCAGTGAAGGTGGCTTCACTGAAGCTTTCTTT. Protein product: CASSEGGFTEAFF. The rearrangement joins TRBV2 to TRBJ1-1; D call uncertain. The CDR3 has 13 amino acids. Trimming removed 1 base from V and 4 bases from J, with 7 bases in between. In germline, CDR1 is SNHLY, CDR2 FYNNEI.